These T cell receptor beta chains were read from a single sample in a study of blood T cell dynamics during melanoma immunotherapy. Sequencing was performed with immunoSEQ multiplex PCR; in TCRdb, only in-frame clones are kept and a portion is missing. This sample has approximately 11,000 clones, with around 90% found just once. Sequencing used blood, obtained from a patient treated with checkpoint blockade. Every receptor here comes from a human donor with melanoma. Each CDR3 is given with its conserved first and last residue. The order of the fields is clone size, D gene, V gene, J gene, CDR3 DNA, CDR3 protein. A D gene is named only where the DNA matches it firmly. Size values are once, few and many counts, or a class for expanded clones, and some rows have none.

size: .
D: .
V: TRBV28
J: TRBJ2-2
DNA: TGTGCCAGCAGCCTGGACACCAGGGGCACCGGGGAGCTGTTTTTT
CDR3: CASSLDTRGTGELFF

size: .
D: TRBD1
V: TRBV28
J: TRBJ2-1
DNA: TGTGCCAGCAGCACGGGACAGAACAATGAGCAGTTCTTC
CDR3: CASSTGQNNEQFF

size: .
D: TRBD2
V: TRBV5-1
J: TRBJ2-5
DNA: TGCGCCAGCAGCTTGTCGCCTAGCGGGAGCGGCCAAGAGACCCAGTACTTC
CDR3: CASSLSPSGSGQETQYF

size: .
D: .
V: TRBV7-3
J: TRBJ2-1
DNA: TGTGCCAGCAGCTTATTGTCTAGCCGCCAGAGCTCCTACAATGAGCAGTTCTTC
CDR3: CASSLLSSRQSSYNEQFF

size: .
D: .
V: TRBV7-9
J: TRBJ2-5
DNA: TGTGCCAGCAGCTTAGGAACCGCCGGGGGTGGGGAGACCCAGTACTTC
CDR3: CASSLGTAGGGETQYF

size: .
D: .
V: TRBV5-1
J: TRBJ2-5
DNA: TGCGCCAGCAGCTTGTGGGCCACCCAGTACTTC
CDR3: CASSLWATQYF

size: few
D: .
V: TRBV19
J: TRBJ1-5
DNA: TGTGCCAGTAGTATGGCAGCGTTAACCATGGCCCAGCATTTT
CDR3: CASSMAALTMAQHF

size: .
D: TRBD2
V: TRBV19
J: TRBJ2-3
DNA: TGTGCCAGTAGTATGCTAGCGGGTAACACAGATACGCAGTATTTT
CDR3: CASSMLAGNTDTQYF

size: .
D: .
V: TRBV28
J: TRBJ2-7
DNA: TGTGCCAGCAGTTTAGGGGACACCTACGAGCAGTACTTC
CDR3: CASSLGDTYEQYF

size: .
D: TRBD1
V: TRBV11-2
J: TRBJ2-7
DNA: TGTGCCAGCAGCTCCGGGGGACAGGCCTACGAGCAGTACTTC
CDR3: CASSSGGQAYEQYF

size: .
D: .
V: TRBV19
J: TRBJ1-2
DNA: TGTGCCAGTAGTCCATCCGGGACGGAAGCTAACTATGGCTACACCTTC
CDR3: CASSPSGTEANYGYTF

size: .
D: TRBD1
V: TRBV5-4
J: TRBJ1-6
DNA: TGTGCCAGCAGCCAAAGGACAGGGTCTCGTAATTCACCCCTCCACTTT
CDR3: CASSQRTGSRNSPLHF

size: .
D: TRBD1
V: TRBV5-6
J: TRBJ1-2
DNA: TGTGCCAGCACCTCACGGGACAGGGCCTATGGCTACACCTTC
CDR3: CASTSRDRAYGYTF

size: .
D: .
V: TRBV28
J: TRBJ1-2
DNA: TGTGCCAGCAGTTTAACCGGGATCCATGGCTACACCTTC
CDR3: CASSLTGIHGYTF

size: .
D: .
V: TRBV13
J: TRBJ2-3
DNA: TGTGCCAGCAGGCCCGCGGGGCCAGATACGCAGTATTTT
CDR3: CASRPAGPDTQYF

size: .
D: TRBD2
V: TRBV2
J: TRBJ2-7
DNA: TGTGCCACCAAGGCGACTAGCGGAACCTACGAGCAGTACTTC
CDR3: CATKATSGTYEQYF

size: .
D: TRBD2
V: TRBV7-9
J: TRBJ2-5
DNA: TGTGCCAGCAGCTTGCTAGCGGCCGAGACCCAGTACTTC
CDR3: CASSLLAAETQYF

size: once
D: .
V: TRBV27
J: TRBJ2-6
DNA: TGTGCCAGCAGCCCACGGGCAGGCAACCCCTCTGGGGCCAACGTCCTGACTTTC
CDR3: CASSPRAGNPSGANVLTF

size: .
D: .
V: TRBV28
J: TRBJ2-7
DNA: TGTGCCAGCAGCCGAAAGGGGACGACCTACGAGCAGTACTTC
CDR3: CASSRKGTTYEQYF

size: .
D: TRBD2
V: TRBV4-3
J: TRBJ2-7
DNA: TGCGCCAGCAGCCAAGGGGCGGGAGGGGTATACGAGCAGTACTTC
CDR3: CASSQGAGGVYEQYF

size: .
D: .
V: TRBV25-1
J: TRBJ2-7
DNA: TGTGCCAGCGCCATGACATCCCTGACTTCCTACGAGCAGTACTTC
CDR3: CASAMTSLTSYEQYF

size: .
D: .
V: TRBV15
J: TRBJ2-5
DNA: TGTGCCACCAGCACCCTCGGCGGGGAGACCCAGTACTTC
CDR3: CATSTLGGETQYF

size: .
D: .
V: TRBV9
J: TRBJ1-2
DNA: TGTGCCAGCAGCCCCAAAGGGGAGGGGCCGGGCTATGGCTACACCTTC
CDR3: CASSPKGEGPGYGYTF

size: .
D: .
V: TRBV19
J: TRBJ2-7
DNA: TGTGCCAGTAGGGGACCAGGTGGAGGCCCGTCATCCTACGAGCAGTACTTC
CDR3: CASRGPGGGPSSYEQYF

size: .
D: .
V: TRBV6-5
J: TRBJ2-7
DNA: TGTGCCAGCAGTTACGCCGGGCAGTCCGGTTTCTACGAGCAGTACTTC
CDR3: CASSYAGQSGFYEQYF

size: .
D: .
V: TRBV7-6
J: TRBJ1-1
DNA: TGTGCCAGCAGCTTGGGGCAGAACACTGAAGCTTTCTTT
CDR3: CASSLGQNTEAFF

size: .
D: TRBD1
V: TRBV28
J: TRBJ1-1
DNA: TGTGCCAGCAGACCCGCGGACAGGTTGAACACTGAAGCTTTCTTT
CDR3: CASRPADRLNTEAFF

size: .
D: .
V: TRBV28
J: TRBJ1-1
DNA: TGTGCCACCATCTCGGGGGGGGGTTGGACTGAAGCTTTCTTT
CDR3: CATISGGGWTEAFF

size: .
D: .
V: TRBV28
J: TRBJ1-1
DNA: TGTGCCAGCAGTTTCTCCACTGAAGCTTTCTTT
CDR3: CASSFSTEAFF

size: few
D: .
V: TRBV10-3
J: TRBJ1-3
DNA: TGTGCCATCAGTGAAATGCAGTCTGGAAACACCATATATTTT
CDR3: CAISEMQSGNTIYF

size: .
D: TRBD1
V: TRBV28
J: TRBJ2-1
DNA: TGTGCCAGCAGGGGACAGGGTTTAAACGATGAGCAGTTCTTC
CDR3: CASRGQGLNDEQFF

size: .
D: TRBD1
V: TRBV28
J: TRBJ1-2
DNA: TGTGCCAGCAGTTTATGGGGCTTCAGGGGGCAGGGCTATGGCTACACCTTC
CDR3: CASSLWGFRGQGYGYTF

size: .
D: .
V: TRBV7-9
J: TRBJ2-7
DNA: TGTGCCAGCAGCCCATCCTTCCAGGGCTACGAGCAGTACTTC
CDR3: CASSPSFQGYEQYF

size: .
D: TRBD2
V: TRBV7-3
J: TRBJ2-3
DNA: TGTGCCAGCAGCCCTCGGGAGGGTGGGAATACGCAGTATTTT
CDR3: CASSPREGGNTQYF

size: .
D: TRBD2
V: TRBV6-5
J: TRBJ2-5
DNA: TGTGCCAGCAGGAGTGTTGTGGCGGGGGAGCAGTACTTC
CDR3: CASRSVVAGEQYF